This T cell receptor (beta chain) was identified during a study of T cell responses to AZD1222 COVID-19 vaccine. Study background: Pooled together were second doses at about 4 or about 12 weeks.

Germline V gene lookup returns CDR1 SGHVS and CDR2 FQNEAQ. The J segment lost 2 bases and the V segment lost 5 bases, leaving 7 bases of the junction unmatched. CDR3 length equals 18 residues. Study-wide findings and caveats: Among vaccine-associated CD4 TCRs, coverage spanned spike, with dominance at 160-218 and 743-854. Two AZD1222 doses significantly raised spike-specific TCR breadth and depth over controls.

Produced via immunoSEQ multiplex PCR; TCRdb's table is partial and in-frame only. The sample has some 95,000 clones, 80% to 90% seen once; the top ten hold 5% to 6.5%. This clone was seen only a few times. The target antigen is unknown. This chain joins TRBV7-8 and TRBJ2-1; 15 bases fit TRBD2. The clonotype originates from an adult in good health. The sample consisted of peripheral blood, taken on day 0 of AZD1222 vaccination. The CDR3 nucleotides read TGTGCCAGCAGCCCCGGGACTAGCGGGAGGTTAACCTACAATGAGCAGTTCTTC. Translating it yields CASSPGTSGRLTYNEQFF.